This T cell receptor beta chain was obtained from a study of cytomegalovirus exposure and HLA in healthy donors. Study-wide points: The likely origin of a cluster of highly shared sequence variants was a sequencing artifact.

This clone was found a few times. Its antigen remains unidentified. Use of 60 Vbeta and 13 Jbeta primers characterized the PCR. Repertoires were generated with immunoSEQ multiplex PCR, while TCRdb's copy carries only in-frame clones and drops some. The sample lists 85,000 to 100,000 clones, about four fifths occurring once. V lost 6 bases and J lost 0, with 12 bases in between. The CDR3 is 15 amino acids. CDR1 is MRHNA and CDR2 is SNTAGT in the germline V gene. Sequencing was done on a sample of PBMCs. This clonotype was sampled from a woman younger than 35 in good health and CMV-seropositive. The chain uses TRBV6-4 and TRBJ1-3; D uncertain. The CDR3, as DNA: TGTGCCAGCAGCGTCGATGGAGGCTCTGGAAACACCATATATTTT. Translating it yields CASSVDGGSGNTIYF.